A selection of T cell receptor beta chains follows, all from one sample in a study of blood T cell repertoires in COVID-19. The repertoire was sequenced with immunoSEQ multiplex PCR; TCRdb's copy has only in-frame clones and lacks some. The sample has about 330,000 clones, roughly 85% seen once. The sample taken for sequencing was peripheral blood. These receptors all stem from a human donor in a cohort sampled during active COVID-19. The conserved cysteine and the conserved F or W are not part of the CDR3 here. D genes are given only for firm matches.

ASSVGTGDEKLF | TRBJ1-4 | . | TRBV9
ASSHTSGGYFSGANVLT | TRBJ2-6 | TRBD2 | TRBV14
ASSLRGTNTEAF | TRBJ1-1 | . | TRBV5-5
ASSLLGSRENYGYT | TRBJ1-2 | . | TRBV5-4
ASSLSGPGDTQY | TRBJ2-3 | . | TRBV7-3
AWRATGDNQPQH | TRBJ1-5 | TRBD1 | TRBV30
ASSEPSGQGDRYT | TRBJ1-2 | TRBD1 | TRBV25-1
ASSLVGRGNEQF | TRBJ2-1 | . | TRBV5-1
ASSLGPAGANVLT | TRBJ2-6 | . | TRBV7-6
AISDSGGSKTTDTQY | TRBJ2-3 | TRBD2 | TRBV10-3
ASSEAEGYLKNIQY | TRBJ2-4 | . | TRBV6-1
ASSDGTAREKLF | TRBJ1-4 | . | TRBV5-4
ASSLEGHSGNTIY | TRBJ1-3 | . | TRBV5-1
ASSTDRENPYGYT | TRBJ1-2 | TRBD1 | TRBV19
ASSLGLNTGELF | TRBJ2-2 | . | TRBV7-3
ATGTPTEAF | TRBJ1-1 | . | TRBV12-5
ASSPRGLAGPLGETQY | TRBJ2-5 | TRBD2 | TRBV18
ASSPGDTNQPQH | TRBJ1-5 | . | TRBV18
ASSTRTGQKNIQY | TRBJ2-4 | TRBD1 | TRBV5-1
ASSWDREESYNEQF | TRBJ2-1 | TRBD1 | TRBV5-6
AWMVRLASSNYGYT | TRBJ1-2 | . | TRBV30
ASSLSRANEAF | TRBJ1-1 | . | TRBV4-2